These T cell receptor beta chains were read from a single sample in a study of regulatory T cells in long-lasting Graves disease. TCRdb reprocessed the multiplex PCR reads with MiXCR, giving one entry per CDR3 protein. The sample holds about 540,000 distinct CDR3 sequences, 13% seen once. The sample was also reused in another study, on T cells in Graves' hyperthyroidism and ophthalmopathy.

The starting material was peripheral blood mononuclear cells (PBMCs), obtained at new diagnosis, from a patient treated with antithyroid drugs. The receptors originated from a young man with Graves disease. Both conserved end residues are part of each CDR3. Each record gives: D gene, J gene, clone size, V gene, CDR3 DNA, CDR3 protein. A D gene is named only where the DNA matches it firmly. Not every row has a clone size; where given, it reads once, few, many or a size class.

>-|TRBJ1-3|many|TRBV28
TGTGCCAGCAGCCTCGGCAAGGCTGGAAACACCATATATTTT
CASSLGKAGNTIYF
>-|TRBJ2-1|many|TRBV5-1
TGTGCCAGCAGTTCAGACTCCTACAATGAGCAGTTCTTC
CASSSDSYNEQFF
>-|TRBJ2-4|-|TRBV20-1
TGCAGTGCCACCTCCGGGGGGCTAGCCAAAAACATTCAGTACTTC
CSATSGGLAKNIQYF
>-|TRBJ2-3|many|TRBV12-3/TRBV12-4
TGTGCCAGCAGTTTGATAGGGGCGGATACGCAGTATTTT
CASSLIGADTQYF
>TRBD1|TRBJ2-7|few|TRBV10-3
TGTGCCATCAGACAATTTGACCGGGACAGGGTGCACGAGCAGTACTTC
CAIRQFDRDRVHEQYF
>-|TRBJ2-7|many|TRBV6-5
TGTGCCAGCAGTTACTCATCCGGGAGTGTCTCTGGCGAGCAGTACTTC
CASSYSSGSVSGEQYF
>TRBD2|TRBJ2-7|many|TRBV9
TGTGCCAGCAGCGACCCAACAGGACTAGCGGGCCTAAGGAAGTCCTACGAGCAGTACTTC
CASSDPTGLAGLRKSYEQYF
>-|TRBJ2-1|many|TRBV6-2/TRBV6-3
TGTGCCAGCACACCAAGGGAGAGGTCCTACAATGAGCAGTTCTTC
CASTPRERSYNEQFF
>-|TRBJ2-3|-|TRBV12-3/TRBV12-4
TGTGCCAGCAGCTTTAGACCCCGGGAAGCAGATACGCAGTATTTT
CASSFRPREADTQYF
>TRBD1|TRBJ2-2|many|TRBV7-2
TGTGCCAGCAGAAGACAGGGGCCGAACACCGGGGAGCTGTTTTTT
CASRRQGPNTGELFF
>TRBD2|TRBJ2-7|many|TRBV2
TGTGCCAGCAGTGAAATCTTAACTAGCGGCTACGAGCAGTACTTC
CASSEILTSGYEQYF
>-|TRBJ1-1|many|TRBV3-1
TGTGCCAGCAGCAGGGGCAACTTTCTGAACACTGAAGCTTTCTTT
CASSRGNFLNTEAFF
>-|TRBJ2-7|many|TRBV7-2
TGTGCCAGCAGCTTAGTGGGCCGCCACGAGCAGTACTTC
CASSLVGRHEQYF
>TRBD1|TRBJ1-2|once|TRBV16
TGTGCCAGCAGCCAATCAAGCAGGGGGGACGACTATGGCTACACCTTC
CASSQSSRGDDYGYTF
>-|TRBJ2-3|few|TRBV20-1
TGCAGTGCTCCCGAGAGACAGCGGGCTAACACAGATACGCAGTATTTT
CSAPERQRANTDTQYF
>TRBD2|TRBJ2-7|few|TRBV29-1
TGCAGCGTTGAAGGGGACACTAGCGGGAGGACCAACCCCTACGAGCAGTACTTC
CSVEGDTSGRTNPYEQYF
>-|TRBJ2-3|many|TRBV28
TGTGCCAGCAGTTTGCACAACACAGATACGCAGTATTTT
CASSLHNTDTQYF
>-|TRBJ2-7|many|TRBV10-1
TGTGCCAGCAGTGAAGGGCAGGCCACCTACGAGCAGTACTTC
CASSEGQATYEQYF
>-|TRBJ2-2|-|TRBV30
TGTGCCTGGAGTCCTCGGGAGCGGGTGAACACCGGGGAGCTGTTTTTT
CAWSPRERVNTGELFF
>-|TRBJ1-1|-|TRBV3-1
TGTGCCAGCAGCCTGGCGGGCTCCCCCACTGAAGCTTTCTTT
CASSLAGSPTEAFF
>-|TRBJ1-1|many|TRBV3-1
TGTGCCAGCAGCCAAGATGGGGGGAACACTGAAGCTTTCTTT
CASSQDGGNTEAFF
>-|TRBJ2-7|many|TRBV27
TGTGCCAGCAGTTTATGCTTGTGGTGGGGGCAGGGTGGCTCCTACGAGCAGTACTTC
CASSLCLWWGQGGSYEQYF
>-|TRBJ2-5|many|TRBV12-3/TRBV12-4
TGTGCCAGCAGTTTAGTTTCGGGGGGCGGAGAGACCCAGTACTTC
CASSLVSGGGETQYF
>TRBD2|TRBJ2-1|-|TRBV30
TGTGCCTGGAGTTCATTAGCGGGAGATTTGAGTGAGCAGTTCTTC
CAWSSLAGDLSEQFF
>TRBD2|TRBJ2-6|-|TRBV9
TGTGCCAGCAGCGTTTCTAGCGGGAGGGGGATCAACTCTGGGGCCAACGTCCTGACTTTC
CASSVSSGRGINSGANVLTF
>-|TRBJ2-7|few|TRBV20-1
TGCAGTGCTAGAGCGACAGTCTACGAGCAGTACTTC
CSARATVYEQYF
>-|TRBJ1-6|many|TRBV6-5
TGTGCCAGCAGTTACGGGCAGGGTTATTCACCCCTCCACTTT
CASSYGQGYSPLHF
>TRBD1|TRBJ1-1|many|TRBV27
TGTGCCAGCAGTTTAGACAGGGGTGGAGCGACTGAAGCTTTCTTT
CASSLDRGGATEAFF
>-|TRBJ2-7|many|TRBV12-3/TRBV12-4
TGTGCCAGCACTCCTTCGGGTTTCGAGCAGTACTTC
CASTPSGFEQYF
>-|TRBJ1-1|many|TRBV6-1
TGTGCCAGCAGGTTGGGGGGAGGCACTGAAGCTTTCTTT
CASRLGGGTEAFF
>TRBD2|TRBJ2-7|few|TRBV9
TGTGCCAGCAGCCCCCGGACTAGCGGGACCTACGAGCAGTACTTC
CASSPRTSGTYEQYF